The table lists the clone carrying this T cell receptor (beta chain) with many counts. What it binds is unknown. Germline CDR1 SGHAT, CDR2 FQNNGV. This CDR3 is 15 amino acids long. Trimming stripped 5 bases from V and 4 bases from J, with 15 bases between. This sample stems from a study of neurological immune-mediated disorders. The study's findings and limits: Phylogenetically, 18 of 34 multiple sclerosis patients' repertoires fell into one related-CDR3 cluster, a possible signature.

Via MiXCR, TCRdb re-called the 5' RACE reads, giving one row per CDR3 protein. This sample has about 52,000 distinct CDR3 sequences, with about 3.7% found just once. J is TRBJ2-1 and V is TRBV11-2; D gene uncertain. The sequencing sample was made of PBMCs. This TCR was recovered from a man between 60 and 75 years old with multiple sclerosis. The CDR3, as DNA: TGTGCCAGCAGCGAAGAAAGCACTTTTTACAATGAGCAGTTCTTC. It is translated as CASSEESTFYNEQFF.